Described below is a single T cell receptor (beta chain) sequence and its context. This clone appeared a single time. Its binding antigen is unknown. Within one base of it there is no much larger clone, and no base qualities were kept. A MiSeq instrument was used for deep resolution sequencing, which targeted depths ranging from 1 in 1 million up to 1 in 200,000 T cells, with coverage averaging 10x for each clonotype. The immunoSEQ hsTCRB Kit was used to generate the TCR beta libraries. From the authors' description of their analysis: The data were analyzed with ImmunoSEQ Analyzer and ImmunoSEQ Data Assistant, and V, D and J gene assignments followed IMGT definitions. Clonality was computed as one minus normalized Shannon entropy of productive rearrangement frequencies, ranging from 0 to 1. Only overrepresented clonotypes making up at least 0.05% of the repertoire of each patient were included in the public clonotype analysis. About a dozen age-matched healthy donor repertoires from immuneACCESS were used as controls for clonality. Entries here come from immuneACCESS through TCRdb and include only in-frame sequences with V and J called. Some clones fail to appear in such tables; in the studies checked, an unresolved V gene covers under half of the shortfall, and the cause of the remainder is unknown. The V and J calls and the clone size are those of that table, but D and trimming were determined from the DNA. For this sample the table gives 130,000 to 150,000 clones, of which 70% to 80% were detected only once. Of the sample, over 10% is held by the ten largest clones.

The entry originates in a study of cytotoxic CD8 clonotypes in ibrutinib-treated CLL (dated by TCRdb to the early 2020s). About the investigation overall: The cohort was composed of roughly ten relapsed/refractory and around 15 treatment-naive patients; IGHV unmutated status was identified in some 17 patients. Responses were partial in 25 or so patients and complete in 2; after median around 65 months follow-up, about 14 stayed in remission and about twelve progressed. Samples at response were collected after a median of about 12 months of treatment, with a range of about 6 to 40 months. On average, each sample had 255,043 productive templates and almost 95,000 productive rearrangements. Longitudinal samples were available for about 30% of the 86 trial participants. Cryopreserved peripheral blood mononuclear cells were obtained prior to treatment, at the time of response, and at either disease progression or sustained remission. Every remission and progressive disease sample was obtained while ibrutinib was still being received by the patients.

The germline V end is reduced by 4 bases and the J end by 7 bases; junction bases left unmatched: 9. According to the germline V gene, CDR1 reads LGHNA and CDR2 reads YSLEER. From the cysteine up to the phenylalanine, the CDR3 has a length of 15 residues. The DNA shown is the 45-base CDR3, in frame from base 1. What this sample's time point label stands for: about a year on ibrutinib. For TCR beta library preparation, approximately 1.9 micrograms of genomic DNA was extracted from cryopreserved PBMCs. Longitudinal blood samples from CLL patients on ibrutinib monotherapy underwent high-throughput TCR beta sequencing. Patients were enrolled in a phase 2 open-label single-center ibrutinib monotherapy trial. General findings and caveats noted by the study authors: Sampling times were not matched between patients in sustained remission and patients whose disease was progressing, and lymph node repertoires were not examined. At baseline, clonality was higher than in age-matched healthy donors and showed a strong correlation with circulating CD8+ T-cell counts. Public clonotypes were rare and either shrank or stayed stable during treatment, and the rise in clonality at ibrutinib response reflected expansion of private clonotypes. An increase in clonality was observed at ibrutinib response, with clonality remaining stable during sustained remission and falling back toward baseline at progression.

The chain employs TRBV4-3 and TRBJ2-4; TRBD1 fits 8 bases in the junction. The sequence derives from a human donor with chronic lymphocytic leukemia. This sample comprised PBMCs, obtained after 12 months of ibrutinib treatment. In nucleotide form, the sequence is TGCGCCAGCAGCCCCCGGGTGGGACAGGACAACATTCAGTACTTC. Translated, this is CASSPRVGQDNIQYF.